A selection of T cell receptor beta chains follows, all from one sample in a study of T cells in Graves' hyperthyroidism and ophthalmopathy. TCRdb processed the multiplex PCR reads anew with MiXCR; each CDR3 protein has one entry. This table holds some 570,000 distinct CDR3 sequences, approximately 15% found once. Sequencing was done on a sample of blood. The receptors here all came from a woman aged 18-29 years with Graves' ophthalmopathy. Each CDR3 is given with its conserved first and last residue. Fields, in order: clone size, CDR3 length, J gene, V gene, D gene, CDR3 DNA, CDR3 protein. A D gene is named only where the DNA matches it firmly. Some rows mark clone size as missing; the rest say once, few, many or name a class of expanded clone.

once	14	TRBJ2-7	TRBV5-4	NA	TGTGCCAGCAGCACCGGATCTGCCTCCTACGAGCAGTACTTC	CASSTGSASYEQYF
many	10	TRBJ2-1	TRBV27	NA	TGTGCCACTGGGGACAATGAGCAGTTCTTC	CATGDNEQFF
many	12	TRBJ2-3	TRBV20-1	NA	TGCAGTGCTAATAAGGGCACAGATACGCAGTATTTT	CSANKGTDTQYF
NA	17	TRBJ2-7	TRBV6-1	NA	TGTGCCAGCAGTGAACCCCGGGGGGCTTTTTTACGCTACGAGCAGTACTTC	CASSEPRGAFLRYEQYF
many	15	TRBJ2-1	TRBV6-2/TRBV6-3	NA	TGTGCCAGCAGTTACCGACGACTCACGGGCAATGAGCAGTTCTTC	CASSYRRLTGNEQFF
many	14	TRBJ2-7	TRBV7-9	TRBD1	TGTGCCAGCAGCATAGGGACAGTAATGGGCGAGCAGTACTTC	CASSIGTVMGEQYF
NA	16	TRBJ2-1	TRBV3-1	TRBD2	TGTGCCAGCAGCCGCGAAGCGGGAGCCCCATACAATGAGCAGTTCTTC	CASSREAGAPYNEQFF
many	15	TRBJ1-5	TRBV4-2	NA	TGTGCCAGCAGCCACGTGGGCGATAGCAATCAGCCCCAGCATTTT	CASSHVGDSNQPQHF
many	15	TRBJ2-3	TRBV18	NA	TGTGCCAGCTCACCCTTACACGGTCAAACGGATACGCAGTATTTT	CASSPLHGQTDTQYF
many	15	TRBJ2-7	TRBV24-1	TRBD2	TGTGCCACCAGTGACCCCCGGACTAGCGGCTACGAGCAGTACTTC	CATSDPRTSGYEQYF
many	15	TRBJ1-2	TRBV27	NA	TGTGCCAGCAGCTCAATGTTCCGGGGCTCCAATGGCTACACCTTC	CASSSMFRGSNGYTF
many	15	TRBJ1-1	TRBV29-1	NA	TGCAGCGTTGCCCGGGACACCCGAGACCACACTGAAGCTTTCTTT	CSVARDTRDHTEAFF
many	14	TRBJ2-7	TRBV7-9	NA	TGTGCCAGCAGCTTGGGGGACTTCTCCTACGAGCAGTACTTC	CASSLGDFSYEQYF
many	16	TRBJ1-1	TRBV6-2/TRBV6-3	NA	TGTGCCAGCAGTTACGATGTTTCGGGGGTTAGGACTGAAGCTTTCTTT	CASSYDVSGVRTEAFF
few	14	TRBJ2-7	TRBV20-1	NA	TGCAGTGCTAGAGATGACCACAATTCCTACGAGCAGTACTTC	CSARDDHNSYEQYF
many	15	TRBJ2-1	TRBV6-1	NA	TGTGCCAGCGGATGGGTGGGGGGCGCATTCAATGAGCAGTTCTTC	CASGWVGGAFNEQFF
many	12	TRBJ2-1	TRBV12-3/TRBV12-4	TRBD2	TGTGCCAGCAGTTTAAGTAGCGGGATGGAGTTCTTC	CASSLSSGMEFF
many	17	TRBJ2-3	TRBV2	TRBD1	TGTGCCAGCAGTGAAGAGGGCAGGGGGCTACGAACAGATACGCAGTATTTT	CASSEEGRGLRTDTQYF
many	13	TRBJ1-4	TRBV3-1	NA	TGTGCCAGCAGCCAAAGGACGGCTGAAAAACTGTTTTTT	CASSQRTAEKLFF
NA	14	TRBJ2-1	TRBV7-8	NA	TGTGCCAGCAGCCGTCCGCGCGAGGGGCATGAGCAGTTCTTC	CASSRPREGHEQFF
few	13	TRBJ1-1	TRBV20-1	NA	TGCAGTGCCACCTTGGGGACGGGCACTGAAGCTTTCTTT	CSATLGTGTEAFF
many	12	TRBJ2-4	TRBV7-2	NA	TGTGCCAGCAGCTTCAGGGGGGACATTCAGTACTTC	CASSFRGDIQYF
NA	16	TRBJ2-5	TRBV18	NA	TGTGCCAGCTCACCACCGGGGTCAATCGGTAATGCGGCCCAGTACTTC	CASSPPGSIGNAAQYF
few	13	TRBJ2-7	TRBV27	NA	TGTGCCACCAGATCTGCGGGGGCGGGAGAGCAGTACTTC	CATRSAGAGEQYF
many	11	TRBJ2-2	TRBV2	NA	TGTGCCAGCAGTACTCTGGACGAGCTGTTTTTT	CASSTLDELFF
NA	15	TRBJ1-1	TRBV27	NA	TGTGCCAGCAGTTTAAGGGGGGATGGTAACACTGAAGCTTTCTTT	CASSLRGDGNTEAFF